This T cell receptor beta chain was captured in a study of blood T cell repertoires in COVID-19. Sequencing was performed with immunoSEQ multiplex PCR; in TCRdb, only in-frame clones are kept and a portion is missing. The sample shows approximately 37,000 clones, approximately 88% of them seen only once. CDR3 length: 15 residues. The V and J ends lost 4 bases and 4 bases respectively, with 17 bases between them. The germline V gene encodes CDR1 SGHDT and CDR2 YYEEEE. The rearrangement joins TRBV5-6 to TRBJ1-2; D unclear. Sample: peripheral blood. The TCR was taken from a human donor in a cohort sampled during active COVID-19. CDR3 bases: TGTGCCAGCAGCCTCGGTTCGGCGCGGGTCTATGGCTACACCTTC. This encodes CASSLGSARVYGYTF.